The 19 T cell receptor beta chains reported below all come from one sample, sequenced in a study of blood T cell repertoires in COVID-19. Repertoires were generated with immunoSEQ multiplex PCR, while TCRdb's copy carries only in-frame clones and drops some. The table shows fewer than 130,000 clones, with around 84% occurring only once. Sequences were obtained from peripheral blood. The source of these receptors is a human donor in a cohort sampled during active COVID-19.

This chain connects TRBV5-5 to TRBJ2-7; the match to TRBD1 covers 9 bases. CDR3 length equals 16 residues. V gave up 6 bases and J gave up 1 base; unmatched junction bases: 11. CDR1 is SGHKS, CDR2 YYEKEE, per germline (reference sequence). The chain's CDR3 is CASTLLPGQGSYEQYF. The CDR3 nucleotides read TGTGCCAGCACGCTATTACCGGGACAGGGTTCCTACGAGCAGTACTTC.

The V gene is TRBV28, the J gene TRBJ1-2; TRBD1 matches at 9 bases. Losses at the gene ends were 9 bases for V and 7 bases for J; bases not matched to a gene: 15. CDR3 length: 15 residues. Germline V gives CDR1 MDHEN, CDR2 SYDVKM. The CDR3 DNA sequence: TGTGCCAGTTCGAAACCTGGACAGGGGATGGGTGGCTACACCTTC. Translating it yields CASSKPGQGMGGYTF.

J is TRBJ2-5 and V is TRBV7-3, with D uncertain. The germline CDR1 and CDR2 sequences are SGHTA and FQGTGA. The CDR3 spans 13 residues. The ends were cut back, 5 bases at V and 1 base at J, with 8 bases in the middle. CDR3 protein: CASSRSFQETQYF. CDR3 nucleotides: TGTGCCAGCAGCAGAAGCTTCCAAGAGACCCAGTACTTC.

This clone was picked up a small number of times. The CDR3 nucleotides read TGTGCCACCTCCTTGGGGACATTGGTCGCTGAAGCTTTCTTT. Its protein product is CATSLGTLVAEAFF. V and J are TRBV6-5 and TRBJ1-1; possibly TRBD1 for D (6 bases). With 10 bases removed from V and 6 bases from J, the gap between germline ends came to 21 bases. CDR1 is MNHEY and CDR2 is SVGAGI in the germline V gene. The CDR3 length is 14 residues.

V usage is TRBV9 and J usage is TRBJ2-1; tentative D call: TRBD2 (6 bases). The CDR3 runs 16 residues. From germline, CDR1 is SGDLS and CDR2 YYNGEE. V was trimmed by 4 bases and J by 3 bases, leaving 17 bases between them. CDR3 loop: CASSNPERALYNEQFF. The CDR3 DNA is TGTGCCAGCAGCAATCCTGAGCGGGCCCTCTACAATGAGCAGTTCTTC.

The rearrangement joins TRBV30 to TRBJ2-1; possibly TRBD2 for D (5 bases). The germline CDR1 and CDR2 sequences are GTSNPN and SVGIG (reference sequence). Trimming left V 4 bases short and J 8 bases short, with 15 bases between. This CDR3 spans 13 amino acids. The CDR3: CAWTAGSGDEQFF. The CDR3 DNA is TGTGCCTGGACCGCCGGTTCCGGGGATGAGCAGTTCTTC.

The chain is built from TRBV24-1 and TRBJ2-3; D unclear. CDR1 and CDR2 (germline): KGHDR, SFDVKD. This CDR3 has 15 residues. Trimming shortened V by 5 bases and J by 0 bases, and 11 bases separated the two germline ends. The DNA for the CDR3 is TGTGCCACCAGTGTTGACGGGTCTAGCACAGATACGCAGTATTTT. Its translation: CATSVDGSSTDTQYF.

The J gene is TRBJ1-4, the V gene TRBV11-2; D perhaps matches TRBD1 (5 bases). The CDR3 runs 15 residues. Between the trimmed V and J ends, which lost 1 base and 2 bases, there was a span of 8 bases. Germline CDR1 reads SGHAT; CDR2 reads FQNNGV. The CDR3 here is CASSLAGGTNEKLFF. The DNA of the CDR3 is TGTGCCAGCAGCTTAGCGGGGGGGACTAATGAAAAACTGTTTTTT.

The chain joins TRBV5-1 to TRBJ2-5, with D possibly TRBD2 on 6 matching bases. Germline V CDR1 and CDR2: SGHRS, YFSETQ. Trimming took off 4 bases at V and 3 bases at J, with 13 bases between the two ends. This CDR3 region has 14 residues. The CDR3 nucleotides read TGCGCCAGCAGCGCGGGCGGGGCCGAAGAGACCCAGTACTTC. Amino acid sequence: CASSAGGAEETQYF. The full variable domain, completed using reference TRBV5-1 and TRBJ2-5, is KAGVTQTPRYLIKTRGQQVTLSCSPISGHRSVSWYQQTPGQGLQFLFEYFSETQRNKGNFPGRFSGRQFSNSRSEMNVSTLELGDSALYLCASSAGGAEETQYFGPGTRLLVL.

The CDR3 sequence is CASSGNGGEKLFF. Here the CDR3 DNA reads TGTGCCAGCAGCGGGAACGGGGGTGAAAAACTGTTTTTT. The chain is built from TRBV6-5 and TRBJ1-4, with D maybe TRBD1 (5 bases). CDR3 size: 13 residues. Germline V gene data show CDR1 as MNHEY and CDR2 as SVGAGI. V lost 6 bases and J lost 7, with 12 bases in between.

The V and J genes are TRBV2 and TRBJ1-3; D perhaps matches TRBD1 (5 bases). Trimming removed 3 bases at V and 7 bases at J, with 16 bases between. There are 15 residues in the CDR3. The germline CDR1 and CDR2 sequences are SNHLY and FYNNEI. This chain's CDR3 is CASSDPDSLLNTIYF. CDR3 bases: TGTGCCAGCAGTGACCCCGACAGCCTCTTGAACACCATATATTTT.

The gene calls are TRBV12-3 or TRBV12-4 and TRBJ1-4, with D uncertain. The CDR3 has 13 residues. V was cut by 5 bases and J by 6 bases, with 10 bases left in between. CDR3 sequence (DNA): TGTGCCAGCAGTCCCCATCGGTATGAAAAACTGTTTTTT. Protein sequence: CASSPHRYEKLFF.

The rearrangement joins TRBV7-9 to TRBJ1-2, with D possibly matching TRBD1 (5 bases). This CDR3 is built from 18 residues. CDR1 SEHNR and CDR2 FQNEAQ come from the germline V gene (reference sequence). V lost 1 base to trimming and J lost 7 bases, with 25 bases between them. Written as DNA, the CDR3 is TGTGCCAGCAGCTTAGTCGCCGACAGTTGGCTGGGTGTATGTGGCTACACCTTC. Translated: CASSLVADSWLGVCGYTF.

The chain has TRBV5-1 and TRBJ2-3, with 7 positions matching TRBD1. With V trimmed by 4 bases and J by 5 bases, 7 bases remained unmatched. Germline V gene sequence: CDR1 SGHRS, CDR2 YFSETQ. The CDR3 runs to 14 residues. The chain's CDR3 is CASSLTGIQDTQYF. For the CDR3, the DNA is TGCGCCAGCAGCCTGACAGGGATCCAAGATACGCAGTATTTT.

The gene calls are TRBV6-1 and TRBJ2-7, with 7 bases aligning to TRBD1. Germline V CDR1 and CDR2: MNHNS, SASEGT. V lost 2 bases to trimming and J lost 0 bases; unmatched junction nucleotides: 4. This CDR3 spans 15 amino acids. CDR3 DNA sequence: TGTGCCAGCAGTGAACCGGGACAGAGCTCCTACGAGCAGTACTTC. Translating gives CASSEPGQSSYEQYF.

The chain carries TRBV4-1 and TRBJ1-2; D is perhaps TRBD1 (5 bases). Trimming pared 3 bases from V and 2 bases from J, leaving 19 bases between. Germline values: CDR1 MGHRA, CDR2 YSYEKL. CDR3 length: 17 amino acids. CDR3 in DNA: TGCGCCAGCAGCCACCCTCCCCGGGGGGGGGTCAACTATGGCTACACCTTC. This codes for CASSHPPRGGVNYGYTF.

The chain joins TRBV25-1 to TRBJ2-3; tentative D call: TRBD2 (7 bases). The CDR3 is made up of 15 amino acids. V shed 6 bases and J shed 2 bases, with 15 bases lying between them. Germline V gives CDR1 MGHDK, CDR2 SYGVNS. DNA for the CDR3: TGTGCCAGCAGGAGGGGGGGGACATTCACAGATACGCAGTATTTT. It encodes CASRRGGTFTDTQYF.

The count of this clone is one. This chain uses TRBV12-3 or TRBV12-4 with TRBJ1-1; 8 positions match TRBD1. This CDR3 region has 13 residues. The V and J ends lost 10 bases and 0 bases, in that order; junction bases with no gene match: 4. Here the CDR3 reads CATSRGLNTEAFF. CDR3 coding DNA: TGTGCCACCAGCAGGGGGCTGAACACTGAAGCTTTCTTT.

This chain connects TRBV5-4 to TRBJ2-7; tentative D call: TRBD1 (6 bases). Trimming removed 4 bases from V and 4 bases from J, with 12 bases in between. Per germline, CDR1 SGHNT and CDR2 YYREEE (reference sequence). The CDR3 spans 13 residues. The CDR3 loop is CASSRDNLYEQYF. Written as DNA, the CDR3 is TGTGCCAGCAGCCGGGACAACCTTTACGAGCAGTACTTC.